The 32 T cell receptor beta chains below were found in one sample sequenced in a study of blood T cell repertoires in COVID-19. TCRdb keeps only in-frame clones here, not all; method: immunoSEQ multiplex PCR. This sample has roughly 300,000 clones, with roughly nine tenths found just once. The sample was PBMCs or T cells enriched from blood (not recorded which). Every receptor here comes from a woman in her 30s who had recovered from COVID-19.

The rearrangement joins TRBV7-2 to TRBJ1-2, with a possible D match to TRBD1 (6 bases). V was cut by 5 bases and J by 7 bases, with 11 bases left in between. The length of the CDR3 is 12 residues. Germline lookup yields CDR1 SGHTA and CDR2 FQGNSA. The CDR3 here is CASSLRGFGYTF. The CDR3 nucleotides read TGTGCCAGCAGCCTCAGGGGTTTTGGCTACACCTTC. The full variable domain, completed using reference TRBV7-2 and TRBJ1-2, is GAGVSQSPSNKVTEKGKDVELRCDPISGHTALYWYRQSLGQGLEFLIYFQGNSAPDKSGLPSDRFSAERTGGSVSTLTIQRTQQEDSAVYLCASSLRGFGYTFGSGTRLTVV.

This sequence joins TRBV6-5 and TRBJ1-4, with 8 bases lining up with TRBD1. The CDR3 contains 13 residues. V lost 7 bases to trimming and J lost 5 bases; unmatched junction nucleotides: 3. Germline V gene lookup returns CDR1 MNHEY and CDR2 SVGAGI. In DNA form, the CDR3 reads TGTGCCAGCAATCGACAGGGGAATGAAAAACTGTTTTTT. It codes for CASNRQGNEKLFF.

V gene TRBV11-3 combines with J gene TRBJ1-1, with TRBD1 as a possible D gene (5 bases). The CDR3 sequence is 12 residues long. Germline values: CDR1 SGHNT, CDR2 YENEEA. Trimming cost V 5 bases and J 11 bases, with 15 bases left between them. The CDR3 sequence is CASSMDGRGAFF. CDR3 DNA: TGTGCCAGCAGCATGGACGGACGGGGGGCTTTCTTT.

The chain combines TRBV7-9 with TRBJ1-2; the D gene is possibly TRBD1 (5 bases). CDR1 and CDR2 (germline): SEHNR, FQNEAQ (reference sequence). CDR3 length: 14 amino acids. V was cut by 1 base and J by 7 bases, with 13 bases left in between. CDR3 in amino acids: CASSLGQYPSGYTF. The CDR3 DNA reads as TGTGCCAGCAGCTTAGGACAGTACCCTAGTGGCTACACCTTC.

The chain joins TRBV28 to TRBJ2-1; D might be TRBD1 (6 bases). This CDR3 has 15 residues. Trimming took off 6 bases at V and 6 bases at J, with 18 bases between the two ends. Germline values: CDR1 MDHEN, CDR2 SYDVKM. CDR3 sequence reads: CASSPLGQGTNEQFF. The DNA for the CDR3 is TGTGCCAGCAGCCCCTTAGGGCAGGGGACCAATGAGCAGTTCTTC.

In this sample, this clone turned up once. The chain joins TRBV6-1 to TRBJ1-2, with D uncertain. Trimming stripped 2 bases from V and 5 bases from J, with 9 bases between. The germline gives CDR1 MNHNS, CDR2 SASEGT. The CDR3 is 13 amino acids. CDR3 DNA: TGTGCCAGCAGTGAATTTGCGGTATATGGCTACACCTTC. Its translation: CASSEFAVYGYTF.

This clone showed up just once. V usage is TRBV28 and J usage is TRBJ1-1; D unclear. Germline loops: CDR1 MDHEN, CDR2 SYDVKM. Deletions cut 1 base from V and 0 bases from J, with 15 bases between. The CDR3 length is 17 residues. Here the CDR3 reads CASSLLVRSRMNTEAFF. The CDR3 nucleotides read TGTGCCAGCAGTTTATTAGTTCGGTCCCGTATGAACACTGAAGCTTTCTTT.

The chain uses TRBV6-6 and TRBJ2-7; 7 nucleotides line up with TRBD1. CDR3 size: 15 residues. Looked up from germline, CDR1 is MNHNY and CDR2 is SVGAGI (reference sequence). Trimming at V came to 0 bases and at J to 2 bases, leaving 4 bases not matched to a gene. The CDR3 loop reads CASSYSTGWTYEQYF. In DNA, the CDR3 is TGTGCCAGCAGTTACTCGACAGGGTGGACCTACGAGCAGTACTTC.

This clone was recorded once. V and J are TRBV7-9 and TRBJ2-2; 9 bases align to TRBD2. Germline lookup yields CDR1 SEHNR and CDR2 FQNEAQ (reference sequence). The ends lost 10 bases at V and 2 bases at J; junction bases unmatched: 5. This CDR3 contains 14 residues. CDR3 residues: CATLTSGNTGELFF. The CDR3 DNA follows: TGTGCCACCTTGACTAGCGGAAACACCGGGGAGCTGTTTTTT.

CDR3 sequence: CASSPTVAASEYEQYF. The DNA of the CDR3 is TGTGCCAGCTCACCTACCGTGGCGGCTAGCGAGTACGAGCAGTACTTC. V is TRBV18 and J is TRBJ2-7; maybe TRBD2 (6 bases). The V gene's germline CDR1 is KGHSH and CDR2 LQKENI. This CDR3 has 16 residues. Trimming cost V 3 bases and J 4 bases, with 19 bases left between them.

This chain joins TRBV4-2 and TRBJ1-2; TRBD1 matches 9 bases. Germline V lookup: CDR1 LGHNA, CDR2 YNFKEQ. The CDR3 extends over 15 amino acids. V dropped 0 bases and J dropped 6; count of bases not matched to a gene: 5. The CDR3 DNA reads TGTGCCAGCAGCCAAGAACCGGGACAGGGCAATGGCTACACCTTC. It is translated as CASSQEPGQGNGYTF.

DNA of the CDR3: TGTGCCAGCTATGAGGGCTACTATGGCTACACCTTC. Translating gives CASYEGYYGYTF. The chain recombines TRBV28 with TRBJ1-2, with D unclear. V gave up 8 bases and J gave up 3 bases, with 10 bases separating them. Germline CDR1 and CDR2: MDHEN and SYDVKM. This CDR3 comprises 12 residues.

The rearrangement joins TRBV11-1 to TRBJ1-3, with a tentative D call TRBD1 (6 bases). The CDR3 is made up of 14 amino acids. The V and J ends lost 7 bases and 0 bases respectively, with 10 bases between them. Germline V gene data show CDR1 as SGHAT and CDR2 as FQDESV (reference sequence). The CDR3 nucleotides read TGTGCCAGCACAGGGGACCGCTCTGGAAACACCATATATTTT. This codes for CASTGDRSGNTIYF.

The genes are TRBV6-5 and TRBJ1-1; weak D call: TRBD1 (6 bases). Between the trimmed V and J ends, which lost 6 bases and 1 base, there was a span of 9 bases. Germline CDR1 is MNHEY and CDR2 is SVGAGI. The CDR3 contains 13 residues. DNA for the CDR3: TGTGCCAGCAGCATGGACAGGAACACTGAAGCTTTCTTT. Protein: CASSMDRNTEAFF.

The rearrangement uses TRBV18 and TRBJ1-3, with 7 positions matching TRBD1. With V trimmed by 5 bases and J by 1 base, 2 bases remained unmatched. CDR1 and CDR2 (germline): KGHSH, LQKENI. This CDR3 spans 14 amino acids. The CDR3 protein is CASSGQVSGNTIYF. In DNA, the CDR3 is TGTGCCAGCTCAGGACAGGTTTCTGGAAACACCATATATTTT.

As DNA, the CDR3 is TGTGCCAGCAGCACGGACAGGGGAAACTATGCGGCCAACGTCCTGACTTTC. Encoded protein: CASSTDRGNYAANVLTF. The chain links TRBV2 to TRBJ2-6, with TRBD1 matching 9 bases. The CDR3 contains 17 residues. V trimming: 6 bases; J trimming: 6 bases; junction bases outside the gene matches: 12. Germline assignment: CDR1 SNHLY and CDR2 FYNNEI. Full variable domain (missing parts from reference TRBV2 and TRBJ2-6): EPEVTQTPSHQVTQMGQEVILRCVPISNHLYFYWYRQILGQKVEFLVSFYNNEISEKSEIFDDQFSVERPDGSNFTLKIRSTKLEDSAMYFCASSTDRGNYAANVLTFGAGSRLTVL.

This clone turned up a few times. The V and J genes are TRBV28 and TRBJ2-1; D is possibly TRBD2 (5 bases). With 3 bases removed from V and 3 bases from J, the gap between germline ends came to 12 bases. Germline lookup yields CDR1 MDHEN and CDR2 SYDVKM. The length of the CDR3 is 15 residues. The CDR3 sequence: CASSFSADFYNEQFF. The CDR3 DNA is TGTGCCAGCAGTTTTTCGGCGGACTTCTACAATGAGCAGTTCTTC.

In nucleotides, the CDR3 is TGTGCCAGCAGCGGGCCCTCGACAGGGGCCTATGGCTACACCTTC. This gives the protein CASSGPSTGAYGYTF. The chain couples TRBV7-9 to TRBJ1-2; 8 bases line up with TRBD1. The trim removed 5 bases at V and 4 bases at J, leaving 9 bases unmatched. Germline V gene data show CDR1 as SEHNR and CDR2 as FQNEAQ (reference sequence). The length of the CDR3 is 15 residues.

The chain has TRBV19 and TRBJ2-2; TRBD1 agrees at 7 bases. The V and J ends lost 10 bases and 0 bases, in that order; junction bases with no gene match: 8. Per germline, CDR1 LNHDA and CDR2 SQIVND (reference sequence). The CDR3 is made up of 15 amino acids. CDR3 DNA sequence: TGTGCCACCCTGACAGGGCGAGCGAACACCGGGGAGCTGTTTTTT. Residues: CATLTGRANTGELFF.

This clone was seen a few times. The J gene is TRBJ1-1, the V gene TRBV11-2; the D is unclear. Trimming took off 5 bases at V and 3 bases at J, with 10 bases between the two ends. The CDR3 contains 13 residues. Per the germline V gene, CDR1 is SGHAT and CDR2 is FQNNGV. The CDR3 region is CASSRGGYTEAFF. The CDR3 DNA reads as TGTGCCAGCAGCCGGGGAGGGTACACTGAAGCTTTCTTT.

V usage is TRBV21-1 and J usage is TRBJ2-7; the DNA was not used to check the table's D call, TRBD2. TRBV21-1 is shown as a pseudogene. The CDR3 is made up of 15 amino acids. In nucleotides, the CDR3 is TGTGCCAGCAGCAAAGTGCTAGTAAGCTCCTACGAGCAGTACTTC. This encodes CASSKVLVSSYEQYF.

This chain connects TRBV4-1 to TRBJ1-1, with a tentative D call TRBD1 (5 bases). Per the germline V gene, CDR1 is MGHRA and CDR2 is YSYEKL. This CDR3 is 14 amino acids long. V was clipped by 7 bases and J by 2 bases, with 14 bases between them. The CDR3 DNA reads TGCGCCAGCACCTTCGACAGACTTAACACTGAAGCTTTCTTT. Amino acids: CASTFDRLNTEAFF.

This chain joins TRBV6-2 or TRBV6-3 and TRBJ2-7; maybe TRBD2 (5 bases). CDR1 is MNHEY and CDR2 is SVGEGT in the germline V gene. The CDR3 length is 13 residues. Trimming removed 2 bases from V and 5 bases from J, with 10 bases in between. The CDR3 DNA reads TGTGCCAGCAGTTACCTTAGCGTGCACGAGCAGTACTTC. Residues: CASSYLSVHEQYF.

The J gene is TRBJ1-6, the V gene TRBV4-3, with D unclear. The length of the CDR3 is 16 residues. CDR1 is LGHNA and CDR2 is YSLEER in the germline V gene. The V end lost 1 base, the J end lost 7 bases, and 14 bases lay between the germline ends. This CDR3 reads CASSQVHAGGNSPLHF. DNA of the CDR3: TGCGCCAGCAGCCAAGTTCACGCTGGAGGCAATTCACCCCTCCACTTT.

The chain uses TRBV7-9 and TRBJ2-5; D uncertain. V shed 3 bases and J shed 0 bases, with 5 bases lying between them. The CDR3 is 13 amino acids. Germline lookup yields CDR1 SEHNR and CDR2 FQNEAQ (reference sequence). The CDR3 DNA reads TGTGCCAGCAGCTTTGCGTACCAAGAGACCCAGTACTTC. Translating it yields CASSFAYQETQYF.

The chain recombines TRBV2 with TRBJ2-3; TRBD1 matches at 7 bases. The CDR3 is 13 residues long. Germline CDR1 SNHLY, CDR2 FYNNEI. The V and J ends lost 6 bases and 4 bases, in that order; junction bases with no gene match: 4. The CDR3 sequence: CASRLDRADTQYF. DNA of the CDR3: TGTGCCAGCAGGCTTGACAGGGCAGATACGCAGTATTTT.

This clone is a singleton in its sample. The chain recombines TRBV24-1 with TRBJ2-3; a possible D gene is TRBD2 (6 bases). The length of the CDR3 is 15 residues. Per germline, CDR1 KGHDR and CDR2 SFDVKD. The V end was cut by 5 bases, the J end by 5 bases, with 16 bases between. The CDR3 spells CATSGALGREDTQYF. In DNA form, the CDR3 reads TGTGCCACCAGTGGCGCACTGGGGCGGGAAGATACGCAGTATTTT.

The chain couples TRBV4-2 to TRBJ1-2; no clear D gene. The CDR3 covers 17 residues. The germline CDR1 and CDR2 sequences are LGHNA and YNFKEQ. The V end lost 0 bases, the J end lost 4 bases, and 18 bases lay between the germline ends. CDR3 DNA: TGTGCCAGCAGCCAAGATTCCGGGTCACCCTCCCTCTATGGCTACACCTTC. Translating it yields CASSQDSGSPSLYGYTF.

The V and J genes are TRBV7-3 and TRBJ2-3; the D gene is possibly TRBD1 (6 bases). CDR3 size: 15 residues. V lost 5 bases and J 1 base, leaving 13 bases between the germline ends. Germline CDR1 SGHTA, CDR2 FQGTGA. In DNA, the CDR3 is TGTGCCAGCAGCCCCAGGGGATCTGGCACAGATACGCAGTATTTT. Its translation is CASSPRGSGTDTQYF.

The rearrangement links TRBV3-1 (or the pseudogene TRBV3-2) to TRBJ2-3; D might be TRBD2 (7 bases). This CDR3 contains 15 residues. Trimming took 4 bases from V and 2 from J, leaving 13 bases between them. CDR1 is LGHDT, CDR2 YNNKEL, per germline (reference sequence). The CDR3 is CASSPVGGPTDTQYF. CDR3 nucleotides: TGTGCCAGCAGCCCGGTCGGGGGGCCCACAGATACGCAGTATTTT.

The chain links TRBV28 to TRBJ1-2; D gene unclear. This CDR3 region has 12 residues. Trimming cost V 3 bases and J 5 bases, with 7 bases left between them. CDR1 is MDHEN, CDR2 SYDVKM, per germline. This chain's CDR3 is CASSLDWYGYTF. CDR3 nucleotide sequence: TGTGCCAGCAGTTTGGACTGGTATGGCTACACCTTC.

Remarks on this clone: The sample holds other DNA sequences that translate to the same CDR3. The chain combines TRBV9 with TRBJ2-7; D call uncertain. The CDR3 has 13 residues. Germline CDR1 is SGDLS and CDR2 is YYNGEE. V was pared by 0 bases and J by 2 bases, with 6 bases between. In DNA, the CDR3 is TGTGCCAGCAGCGTAGGCGGTACCTACGAGCAGTACTTC. This codes for CASSVGGTYEQYF.